The clone carrying this T cell receptor beta chain has more than one count but fewer than ten. This record comes from a study of blood T cell repertoires in COVID-19. Study-wide background: Acute and convalescent COVID-19 samples came from the United States, Italy and Spain. T cells, B-cell-depleted T cells, or PBMCs provided the cDNA or gDNA that served as material.

The data were produced by immunoSEQ multiplex PCR, yet TCRdb's version contains in-frame clones alone and is incomplete. This repertoire shows over 200,000 clones, roughly 92% found once; its top ten account for 0.75% to 1%. The sample taken for sequencing was peripheral blood. The sequence was obtained from a man aged 55 to 70 with COVID-19, enrolled during active disease.

The CDR3 loop is CASSLYMRTAKSYEQYF. The DNA for the CDR3 is TGTGCCAGCAGTTTATACATGAGGACAGCGAAGTCCTACGAGCAGTACTTC. The chain carries TRBV28 and TRBJ2-7, with D possibly being TRBD1 (6 bases). The CDR3 totals 17 residues. Germline V gives CDR1 MDHEN, CDR2 SYDVKM. The germline V and J ends were trimmed by 1 base and 1 base, with 17 bases remaining between them. Full variable domain (rest looked up from reference TRBV28 and TRBJ2-7): DVKVTQSSRYLVKRTGEKVFLECVQDMDHENMFWYRQDPGLGLRLIYFSYDVKMKEKGDIPEGYSVSREKKERFSLILESASTNQTSMYLCASSLYMRTAKSYEQYFGPGTRLTVT.